This T cell receptor beta chain is drawn from a study of T-cell memory formation after mild COVID-19. V lost 3 bases to trimming and J lost 7 bases; unmatched junction nucleotides: 8. This CDR3 is 14 amino acids long. The germline V gene encodes CDR1 DFQATT and CDR2 SNEGSKA (reference sequence). Notes on this clonotype: What it recognizes is unknown.

TCRdb itself ran the 5' RACE reads through MiXCR, one entry per CDR3 protein. This sample has approximately 300,000 distinct CDR3 sequences; more than 15% occur once, and the top ten carry roughly 23%. The study's findings and limits: Memory cells collected pre-infection included some clones that later responded, suggesting cross-reactive memory joined. Those CD4+ clones that contracted were mainly in CM and EM (CD8+ ones in EMRA). Whereas later expanders leaned CD4+, clones contracting day 15 to 85 showed a balanced CD4/CD8 makeup.

Sequenced material: PBMCs or a T cell subset sorted from them (not recorded which). This rearrangement joins TRBV20-1 to TRBJ2-1, with 8 bases aligning to TRBD2. This clonotype was sampled from a man aged 18-30 years who had mild COVID-19 (a few samples of this study predate the infection). Cell type and time point are not known. The CDR3 DNA reads TGCAGTGCTAGCGGGGGGGCAGGAAGTAATGAGCAGTTCTTC. This gives the protein CSASGGAGSNEQFF.